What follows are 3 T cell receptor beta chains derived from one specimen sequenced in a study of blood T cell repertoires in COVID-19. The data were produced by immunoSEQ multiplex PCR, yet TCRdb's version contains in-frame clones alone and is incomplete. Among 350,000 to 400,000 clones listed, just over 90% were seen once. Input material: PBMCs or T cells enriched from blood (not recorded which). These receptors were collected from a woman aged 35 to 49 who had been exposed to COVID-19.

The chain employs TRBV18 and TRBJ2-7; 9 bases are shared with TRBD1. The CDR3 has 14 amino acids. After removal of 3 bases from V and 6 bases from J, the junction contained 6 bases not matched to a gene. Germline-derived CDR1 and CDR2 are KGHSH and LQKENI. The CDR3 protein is CASSPLDRGGEQYF. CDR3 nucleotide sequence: TGTGCCAGCTCACCCCTGGACAGGGGAGGCGAGCAGTACTTC.

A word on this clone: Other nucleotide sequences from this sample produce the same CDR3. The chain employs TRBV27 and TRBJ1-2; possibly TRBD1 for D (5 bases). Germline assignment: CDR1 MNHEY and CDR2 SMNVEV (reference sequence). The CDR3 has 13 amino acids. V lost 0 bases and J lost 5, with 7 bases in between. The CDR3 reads CASSLSGGYGYTF. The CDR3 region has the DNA TGTGCCAGCAGTTTATCGGGGGGGTATGGCTACACCTTC.

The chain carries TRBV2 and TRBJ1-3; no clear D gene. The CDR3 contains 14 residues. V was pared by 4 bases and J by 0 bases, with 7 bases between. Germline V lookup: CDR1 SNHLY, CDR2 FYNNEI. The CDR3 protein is CASSATVSGNTIYF. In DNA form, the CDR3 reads TGTGCCAGCAGTGCCACAGTCTCTGGAAACACCATATATTTT.